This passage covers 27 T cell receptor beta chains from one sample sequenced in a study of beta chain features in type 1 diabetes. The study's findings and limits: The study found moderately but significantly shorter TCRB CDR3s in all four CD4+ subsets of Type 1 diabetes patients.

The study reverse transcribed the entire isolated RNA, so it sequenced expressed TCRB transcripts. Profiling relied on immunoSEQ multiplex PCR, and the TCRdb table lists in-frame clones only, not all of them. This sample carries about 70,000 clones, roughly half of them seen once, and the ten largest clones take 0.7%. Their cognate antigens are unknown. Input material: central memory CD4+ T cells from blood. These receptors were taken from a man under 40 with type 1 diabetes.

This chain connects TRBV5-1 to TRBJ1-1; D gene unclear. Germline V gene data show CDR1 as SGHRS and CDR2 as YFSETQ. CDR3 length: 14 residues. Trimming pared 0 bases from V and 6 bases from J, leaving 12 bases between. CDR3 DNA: TGCGCCAGCAGCTTGGCCTTGGAGTTGGCTGAAGCTTTCTTT. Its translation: CASSLALELAEAFF.

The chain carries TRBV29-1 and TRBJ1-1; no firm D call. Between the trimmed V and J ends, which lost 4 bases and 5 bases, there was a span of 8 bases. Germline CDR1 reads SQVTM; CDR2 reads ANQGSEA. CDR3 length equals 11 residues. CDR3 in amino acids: CSVGRDTEAFF. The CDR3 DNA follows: TGCAGCGTTGGGAGGGATACTGAAGCTTTCTTT.

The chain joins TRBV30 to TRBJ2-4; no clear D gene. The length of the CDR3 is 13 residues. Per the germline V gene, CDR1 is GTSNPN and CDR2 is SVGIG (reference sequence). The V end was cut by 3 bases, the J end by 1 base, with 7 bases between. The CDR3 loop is CAWRAPAKNIQYF. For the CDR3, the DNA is TGTGCCTGGAGGGCCCCGGCCAAAAACATTCAGTACTTC.

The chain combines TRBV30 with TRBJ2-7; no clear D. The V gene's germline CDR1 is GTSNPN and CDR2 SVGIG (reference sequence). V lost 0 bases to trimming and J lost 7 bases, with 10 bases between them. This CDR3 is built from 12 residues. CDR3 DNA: TGTGCCTGGAGTGTACCCCCGCGGGAGCAGTACTTC. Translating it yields CAWSVPPREQYF.

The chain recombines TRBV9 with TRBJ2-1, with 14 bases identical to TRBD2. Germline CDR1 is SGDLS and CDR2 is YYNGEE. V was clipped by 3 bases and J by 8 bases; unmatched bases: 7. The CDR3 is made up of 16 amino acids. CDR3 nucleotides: TGTGCCAGCAGCGGGAGAGGGACTAGCGGGAGCGATGAGCAGTTCTTC. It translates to CASSGRGTSGSDEQFF. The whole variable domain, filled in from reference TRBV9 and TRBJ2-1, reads DSGVTQTPKHLITATGQRVTLRCSPRSGDLSVYWYQQSLDQGLQFLIQYYNGEERAKGNILERFSAQQFPDLHSELNLSSLELGDSALYFCASSGRGTSGSDEQFFGPGTRLTVL.

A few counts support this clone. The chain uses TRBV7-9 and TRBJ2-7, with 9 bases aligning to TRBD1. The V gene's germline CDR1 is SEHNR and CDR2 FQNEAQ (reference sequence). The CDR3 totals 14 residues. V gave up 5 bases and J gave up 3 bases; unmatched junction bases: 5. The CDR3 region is CASSARQGVYEQYF. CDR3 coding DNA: TGTGCCAGCAGCGCCCGACAGGGGGTCTACGAGCAGTACTTC.

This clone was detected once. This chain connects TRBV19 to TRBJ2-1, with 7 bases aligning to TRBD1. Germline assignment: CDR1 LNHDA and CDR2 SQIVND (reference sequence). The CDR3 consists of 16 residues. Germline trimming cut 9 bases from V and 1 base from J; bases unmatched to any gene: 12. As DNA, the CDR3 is TGTGCCAGCCGACCCCTGACAGGGAAGTCCTACAATGAGCAGTTCTTC. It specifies CASRPLTGKSYNEQFF.

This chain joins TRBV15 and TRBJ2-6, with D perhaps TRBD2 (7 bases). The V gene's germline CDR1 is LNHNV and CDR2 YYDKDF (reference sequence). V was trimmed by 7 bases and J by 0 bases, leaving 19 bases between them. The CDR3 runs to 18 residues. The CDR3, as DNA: TGTGCCACCAAAGGAGGGCGGGGGCGTCACTCTGGGGCCAACGTCCTGACTTTC. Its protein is CATKGGRGRHSGANVLTF.

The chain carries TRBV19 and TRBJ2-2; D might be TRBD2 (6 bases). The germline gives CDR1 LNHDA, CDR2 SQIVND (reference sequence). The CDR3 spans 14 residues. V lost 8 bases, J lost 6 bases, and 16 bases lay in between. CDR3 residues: CASRKGGGPGELFF. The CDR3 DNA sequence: TGTGCCAGTCGGAAGGGAGGCGGGCCCGGGGAGCTGTTTTTT.

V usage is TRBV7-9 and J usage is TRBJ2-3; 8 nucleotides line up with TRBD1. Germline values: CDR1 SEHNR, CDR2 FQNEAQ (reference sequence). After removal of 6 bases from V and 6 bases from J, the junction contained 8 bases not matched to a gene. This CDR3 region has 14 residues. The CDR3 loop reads CASSSTGVGDTQYF. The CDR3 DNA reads TGTGCCAGCAGTTCGACAGGGGTCGGGGATACGCAGTATTTT.

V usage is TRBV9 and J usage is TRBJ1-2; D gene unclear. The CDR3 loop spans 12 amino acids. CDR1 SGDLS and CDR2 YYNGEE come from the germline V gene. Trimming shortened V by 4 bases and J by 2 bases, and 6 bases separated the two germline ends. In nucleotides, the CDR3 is TGTGCCAGCAGCAAGCCGAACTATGGCTACACCTTC. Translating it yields CASSKPNYGYTF.

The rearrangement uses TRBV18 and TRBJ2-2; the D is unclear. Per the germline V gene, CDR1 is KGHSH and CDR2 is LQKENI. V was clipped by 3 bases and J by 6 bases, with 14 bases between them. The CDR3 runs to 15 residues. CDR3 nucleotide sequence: TGTGCCAGCTCACCCAGCCTAGTTAACGCCGGGGAGCTGTTTTTT. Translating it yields CASSPSLVNAGELFF.

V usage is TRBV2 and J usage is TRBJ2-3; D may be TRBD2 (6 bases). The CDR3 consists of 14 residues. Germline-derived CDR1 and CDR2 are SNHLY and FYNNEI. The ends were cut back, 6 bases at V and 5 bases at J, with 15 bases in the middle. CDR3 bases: TGTGCCAGCAGGGGGGGTGTTGAGGGAGATACGCAGTATTTT. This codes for CASRGGVEGDTQYF. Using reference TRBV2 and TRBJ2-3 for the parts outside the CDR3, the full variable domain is EPEVTQTPSHQVTQMGQEVILRCVPISNHLYFYWYRQILGQKVEFLVSFYNNEISEKSEIFDDQFSVERPDGSNFTLKIRSTKLEDSAMYFCASRGGVEGDTQYFGPGTRLTVL.

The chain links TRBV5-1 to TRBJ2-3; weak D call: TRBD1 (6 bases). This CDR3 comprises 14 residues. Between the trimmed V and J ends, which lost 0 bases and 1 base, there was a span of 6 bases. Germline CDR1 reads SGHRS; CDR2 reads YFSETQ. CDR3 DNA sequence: TGCGCCAGCAGCTTGGGGACAGGCACAGATACGCAGTATTTT. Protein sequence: CASSLGTGTDTQYF.

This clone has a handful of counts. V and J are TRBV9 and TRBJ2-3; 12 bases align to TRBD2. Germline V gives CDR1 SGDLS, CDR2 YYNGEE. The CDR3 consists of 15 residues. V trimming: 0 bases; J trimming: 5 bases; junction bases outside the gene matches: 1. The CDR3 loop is CASSVGLAGEDTQYF. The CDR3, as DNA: TGTGCCAGCAGCGTAGGACTAGCGGGGGAAGATACGCAGTATTTT.

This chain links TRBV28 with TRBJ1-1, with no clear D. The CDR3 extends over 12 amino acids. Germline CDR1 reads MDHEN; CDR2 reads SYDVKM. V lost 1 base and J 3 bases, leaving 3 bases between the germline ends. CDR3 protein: CASSLLYTEAFF. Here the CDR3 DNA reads TGTGCCAGCAGTTTATTATACACTGAAGCTTTCTTT.

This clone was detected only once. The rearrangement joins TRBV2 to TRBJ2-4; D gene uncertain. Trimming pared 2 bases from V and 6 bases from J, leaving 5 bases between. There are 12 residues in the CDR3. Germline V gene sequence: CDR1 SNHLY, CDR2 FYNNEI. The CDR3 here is CASSESTNIQYF. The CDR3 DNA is TGTGCCAGCAGTGAAAGCACAAACATTCAGTACTTC.

The CDR3 coding sequence is TGCAGCGCCGCGACAGGGGTGAACACTGAAGCTTTCTTT. Amino acid sequence: CSAATGVNTEAFF. The chain couples TRBV29-1 to TRBJ1-1; the match to TRBD1 covers 8 bases. Germline V CDR1 and CDR2: SQVTM, ANQGSEA. This CDR3 has 13 residues. V lost 7 bases to trimming and J lost 0 bases; unmatched junction nucleotides: 4.

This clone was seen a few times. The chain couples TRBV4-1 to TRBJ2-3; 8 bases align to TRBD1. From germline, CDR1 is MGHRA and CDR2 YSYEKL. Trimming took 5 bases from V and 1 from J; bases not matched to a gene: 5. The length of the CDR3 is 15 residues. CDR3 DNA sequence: TGCGCCAGCAGCTTGGGACAGGCTGGCACAGATACGCAGTATTTT. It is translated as CASSLGQAGTDTQYF.

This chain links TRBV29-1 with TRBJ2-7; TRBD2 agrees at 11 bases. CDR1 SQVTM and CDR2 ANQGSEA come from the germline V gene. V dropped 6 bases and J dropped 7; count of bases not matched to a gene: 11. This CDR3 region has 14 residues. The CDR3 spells CSVSLAGGLGEQYF. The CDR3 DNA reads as TGCAGCGTGTCCCTAGCGGGGGGTCTAGGGGAGCAGTACTTC.

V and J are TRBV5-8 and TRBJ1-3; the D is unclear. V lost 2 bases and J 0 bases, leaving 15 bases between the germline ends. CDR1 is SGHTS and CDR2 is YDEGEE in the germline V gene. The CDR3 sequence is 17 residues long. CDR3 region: CASSFRSAVTSGNTIYF. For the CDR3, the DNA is TGTGCCAGCAGCTTCAGAAGCGCCGTAACCTCTGGAAACACCATATATTTT.

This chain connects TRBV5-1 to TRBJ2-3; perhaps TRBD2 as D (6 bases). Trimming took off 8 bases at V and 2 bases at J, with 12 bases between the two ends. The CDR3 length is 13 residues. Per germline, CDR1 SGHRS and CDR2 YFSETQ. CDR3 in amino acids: CASREPSTDTQYF. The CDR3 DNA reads TGCGCCAGTCGGGAGCCCTCCACAGATACGCAGTATTTT.

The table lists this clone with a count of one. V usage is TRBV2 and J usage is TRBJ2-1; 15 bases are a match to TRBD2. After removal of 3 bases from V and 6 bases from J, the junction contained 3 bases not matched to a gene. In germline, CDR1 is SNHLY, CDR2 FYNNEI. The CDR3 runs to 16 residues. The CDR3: CASSDPGLAGGNEQFF. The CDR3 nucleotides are TGTGCCAGCAGTGATCCGGGACTAGCGGGGGGCAATGAGCAGTTCTTC.

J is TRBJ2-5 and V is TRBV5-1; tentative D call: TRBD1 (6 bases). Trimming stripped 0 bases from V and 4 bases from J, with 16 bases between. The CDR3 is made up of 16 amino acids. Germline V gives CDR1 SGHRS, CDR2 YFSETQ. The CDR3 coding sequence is TGCGCCAGCAGCTTGGACCAGGGGCCCCTTCGAGAGACCCAGTACTTC. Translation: CASSLDQGPLRETQYF.

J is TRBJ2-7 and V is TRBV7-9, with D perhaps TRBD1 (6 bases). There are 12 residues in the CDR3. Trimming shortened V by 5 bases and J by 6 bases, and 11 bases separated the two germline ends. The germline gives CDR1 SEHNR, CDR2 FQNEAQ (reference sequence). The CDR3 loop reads CASSPDSFEQYF. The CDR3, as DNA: TGTGCCAGCAGCCCGGACAGTTTCGAGCAGTACTTC.

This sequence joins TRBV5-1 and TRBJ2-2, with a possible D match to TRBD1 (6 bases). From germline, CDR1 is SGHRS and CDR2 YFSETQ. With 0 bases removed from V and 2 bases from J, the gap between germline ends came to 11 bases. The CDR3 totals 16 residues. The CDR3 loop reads CASSLESGDNTGELFF. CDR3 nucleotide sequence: TGCGCCAGCAGCTTGGAATCAGGGGATAACACCGGGGAGCTGTTTTTT.

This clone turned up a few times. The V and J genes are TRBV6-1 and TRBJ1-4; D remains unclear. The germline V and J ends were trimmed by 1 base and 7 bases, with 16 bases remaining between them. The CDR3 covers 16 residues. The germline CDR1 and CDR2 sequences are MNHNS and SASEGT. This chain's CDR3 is CASSEGGVLRGEKLFF. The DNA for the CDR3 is TGTGCCAGCAGTGAAGGAGGAGTCCTGAGAGGTGAAAAACTGTTTTTT.